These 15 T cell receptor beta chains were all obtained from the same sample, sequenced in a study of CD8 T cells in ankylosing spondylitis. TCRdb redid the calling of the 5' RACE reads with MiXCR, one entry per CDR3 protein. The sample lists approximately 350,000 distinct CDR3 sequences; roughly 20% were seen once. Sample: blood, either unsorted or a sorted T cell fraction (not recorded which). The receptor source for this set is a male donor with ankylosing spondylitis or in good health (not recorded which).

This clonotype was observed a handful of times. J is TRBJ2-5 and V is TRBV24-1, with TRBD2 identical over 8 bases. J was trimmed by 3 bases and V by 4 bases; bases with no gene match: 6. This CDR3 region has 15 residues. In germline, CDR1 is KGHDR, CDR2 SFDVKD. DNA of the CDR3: TGTGCCACCAGTGACAACAGAGCGGGGGAAGAGACCCAGTACTTC. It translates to CATSDNRAGEETQYF.

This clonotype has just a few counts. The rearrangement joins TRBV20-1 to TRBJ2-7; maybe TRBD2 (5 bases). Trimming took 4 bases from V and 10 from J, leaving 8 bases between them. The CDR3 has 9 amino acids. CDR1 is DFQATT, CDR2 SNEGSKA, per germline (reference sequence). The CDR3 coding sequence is TGCAGTGCTATGAGGGATCAGTACTTC. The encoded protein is CSAMRDQYF.

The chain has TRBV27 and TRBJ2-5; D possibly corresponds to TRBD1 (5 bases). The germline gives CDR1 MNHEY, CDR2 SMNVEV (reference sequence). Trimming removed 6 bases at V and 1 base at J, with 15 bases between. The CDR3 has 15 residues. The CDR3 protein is CASSPLLDTQETQYF. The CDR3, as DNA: TGTGCCAGCAGCCCCCTTCTGGACACCCAAGAGACCCAGTACTTC.

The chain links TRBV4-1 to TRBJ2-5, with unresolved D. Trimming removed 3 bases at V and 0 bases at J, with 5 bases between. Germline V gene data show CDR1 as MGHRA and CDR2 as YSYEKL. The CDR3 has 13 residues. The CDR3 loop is CASSQGHQETQYF. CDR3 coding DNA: TGCGCCAGCAGCCAGGGCCACCAAGAGACCCAGTACTTC.

CDR3 coding DNA: TGTGCCACCAGGGACAGGGGAACAGATACGCAGTATTTT. As protein: CATRDRGTDTQYF. The chain combines TRBV19 with TRBJ2-3; 10 bases line up with TRBD1. Trimming cost V 10 bases and J 3 bases; bases outside gene matches: 4. Looked up from germline, CDR1 is LNHDA and CDR2 is SQIVND (reference sequence). There are 13 residues in the CDR3.

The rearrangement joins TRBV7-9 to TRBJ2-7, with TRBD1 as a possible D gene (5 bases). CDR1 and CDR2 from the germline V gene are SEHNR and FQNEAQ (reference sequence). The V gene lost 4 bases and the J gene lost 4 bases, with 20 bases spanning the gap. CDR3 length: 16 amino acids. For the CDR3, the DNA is TGTGCCAGCAGCTCGGACGGGTCAGGGCTAGGTTACGAGCAGTACTTC. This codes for CASSSDGSGLGYEQYF.

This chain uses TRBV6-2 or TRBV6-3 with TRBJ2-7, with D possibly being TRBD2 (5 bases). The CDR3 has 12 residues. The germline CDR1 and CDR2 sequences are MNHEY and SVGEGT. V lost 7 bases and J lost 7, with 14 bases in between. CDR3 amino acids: CASTDPSGEQYF. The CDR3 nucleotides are TGTGCCAGCACCGACCCCTCGGGGGAGCAGTACTTC.

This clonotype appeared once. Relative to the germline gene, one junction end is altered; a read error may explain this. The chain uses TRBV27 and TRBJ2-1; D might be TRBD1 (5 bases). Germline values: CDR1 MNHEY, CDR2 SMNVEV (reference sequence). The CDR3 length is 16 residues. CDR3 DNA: TGTGCCAGCAGTACCGCACAGGCGAGCTCCTACAATGGGCAGTTCTTC. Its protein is CASSTAQASSYNGQFF.

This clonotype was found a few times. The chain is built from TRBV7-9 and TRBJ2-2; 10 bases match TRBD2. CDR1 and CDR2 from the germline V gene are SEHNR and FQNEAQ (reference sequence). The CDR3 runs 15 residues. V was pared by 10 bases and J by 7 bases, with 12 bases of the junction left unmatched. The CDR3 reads CAIPPERGGYGELFF. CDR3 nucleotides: TGTGCCATCCCCCCGGAGCGGGGGGGCTACGGGGAGCTGTTTTTT.

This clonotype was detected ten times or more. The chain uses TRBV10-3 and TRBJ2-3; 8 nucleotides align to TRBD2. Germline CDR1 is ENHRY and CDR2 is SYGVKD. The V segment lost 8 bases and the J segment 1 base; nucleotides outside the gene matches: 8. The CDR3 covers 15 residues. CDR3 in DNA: TGTGCCATCCGTCTCGGGGGGGGGGGCACAGATACGCAGTATTTT. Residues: CAIRLGGGGTDTQYF.

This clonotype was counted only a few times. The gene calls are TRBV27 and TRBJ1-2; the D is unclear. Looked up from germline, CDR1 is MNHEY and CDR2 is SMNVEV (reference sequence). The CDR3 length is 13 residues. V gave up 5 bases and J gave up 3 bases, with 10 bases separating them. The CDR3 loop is CASSPSSDYGYTF. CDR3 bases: TGTGCCAGCAGTCCCTCATCAGACTATGGCTACACCTTC.

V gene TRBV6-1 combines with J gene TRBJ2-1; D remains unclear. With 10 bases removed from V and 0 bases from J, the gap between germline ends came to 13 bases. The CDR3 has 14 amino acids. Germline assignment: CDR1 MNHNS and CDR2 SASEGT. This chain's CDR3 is CATLDRYSYNEQFF. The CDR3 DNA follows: TGTGCCACCCTCGACCGGTACTCCTACAATGAGCAGTTCTTC.

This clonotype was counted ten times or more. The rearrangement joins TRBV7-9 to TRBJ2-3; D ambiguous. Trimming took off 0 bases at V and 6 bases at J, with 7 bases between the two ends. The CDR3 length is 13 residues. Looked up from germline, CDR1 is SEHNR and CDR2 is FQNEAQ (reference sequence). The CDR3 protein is CASSLAARDTQYF. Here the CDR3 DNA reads TGTGCCAGCAGCTTAGCGGCAAGGGATACGCAGTATTTT.

CDR3 residues: CASSPARGRGETQYF. The CDR3 coding sequence is TGTGCCAGCAGCCCAGCGCGAGGGAGGGGAGAGACCCAGTACTTC. The J gene is TRBJ2-5, the V gene TRBV7-9; 7 bases line up with TRBD2. V lost 5 bases, J lost 4 bases, and 10 bases stayed unmatched. The CDR3 totals 15 residues. Looked up from germline, CDR1 is SEHNR and CDR2 is FQNEAQ (reference sequence). Full variable domain (outside the CDR3, taken from reference TRBV7-9 and TRBJ2-5): DTGVSQNPRHKITKRGQNVTFRCDPISEHNRLYWYRQTLGQGPEFLTYFQNEAQLEKSRLLSDRFSAERPKGSFSTLEIQRTEQGDSAMYLCASSPARGRGETQYFGPGTRLLVL.

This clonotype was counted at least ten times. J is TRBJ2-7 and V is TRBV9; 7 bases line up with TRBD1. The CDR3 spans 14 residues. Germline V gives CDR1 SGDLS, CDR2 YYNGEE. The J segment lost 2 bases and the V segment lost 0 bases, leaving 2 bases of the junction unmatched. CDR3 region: CASSVGQGAYEQYF. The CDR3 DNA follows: TGTGCCAGCAGCGTAGGGCAGGGGGCCTACGAGCAGTACTTC.